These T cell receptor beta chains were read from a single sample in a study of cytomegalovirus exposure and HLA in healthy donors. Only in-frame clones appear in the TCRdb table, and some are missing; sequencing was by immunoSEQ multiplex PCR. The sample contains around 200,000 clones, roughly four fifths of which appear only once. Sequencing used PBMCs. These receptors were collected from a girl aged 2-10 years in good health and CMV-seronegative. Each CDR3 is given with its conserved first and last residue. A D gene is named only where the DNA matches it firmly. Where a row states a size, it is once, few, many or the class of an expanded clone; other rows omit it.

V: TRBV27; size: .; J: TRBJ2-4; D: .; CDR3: CASSWTALGNIQYF; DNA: TGTGCCAGCAGTTGGACAGCTCTCGGAAACATTCAGTACTTC
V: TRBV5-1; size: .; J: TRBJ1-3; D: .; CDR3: CASSSSHGGSGNTIYF; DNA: TGCGCCAGCAGCTCATCTCACGGCGGCTCTGGAAACACCATATATTTT
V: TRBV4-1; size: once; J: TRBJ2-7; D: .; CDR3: CASSHMDSEQYF; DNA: TGCGCCAGCAGCCATATGGACAGCGAGCAGTACTTC
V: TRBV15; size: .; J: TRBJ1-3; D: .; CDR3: CAVSPGRGWIGNTIYF; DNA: TGTGCCGTAAGCCCTGGGAGGGGCTGGATTGGAAACACCATATATTTT
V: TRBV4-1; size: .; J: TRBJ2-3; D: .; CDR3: CASSQAGTDTQYF; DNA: TGCGCCAGCAGCCAAGCTGGCACAGATACGCAGTATTTT
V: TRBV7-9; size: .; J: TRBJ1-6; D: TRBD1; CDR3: CASSLTGKPLHF; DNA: TGTGCCAGCAGCTTGACAGGGAAACCCCTCCACTTT
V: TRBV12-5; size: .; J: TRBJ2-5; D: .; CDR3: CASGLPLQETQYF; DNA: TGTGCTAGTGGTTTGCCCCTCCAAGAGACCCAGTACTTC
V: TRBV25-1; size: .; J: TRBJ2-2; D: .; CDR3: CASRRDGNTGELFF; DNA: TGTGCCAGCAGGCGGGACGGAAACACCGGGGAGCTGTTTTTT
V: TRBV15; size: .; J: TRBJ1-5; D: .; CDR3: CATSRDIGGGNQPQHF; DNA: TGTGCCACCAGCAGAGATATCGGAGGGGGCAATCAGCCCCAGCATTTT
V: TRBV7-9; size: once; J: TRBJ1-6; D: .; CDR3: CASSSAQGDSPLHF; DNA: TGTGCCAGCAGCTCGGCCCAGGGTGATTCACCCCTCCACTTT
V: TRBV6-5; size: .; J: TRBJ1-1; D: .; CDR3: CASSLDRNTEAFF; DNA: TGTGCCAGCAGCCTGGACAGGAACACTGAAGCTTTCTTT
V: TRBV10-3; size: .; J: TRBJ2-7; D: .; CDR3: CAISGAGMSYEQYF; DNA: TGTGCCATCAGTGGGGCAGGGATGAGTTACGAGCAGTACTTC
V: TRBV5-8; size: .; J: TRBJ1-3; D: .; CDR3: CASSPKASGNTIYF; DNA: TGTGCCAGCAGCCCCAAAGCCTCTGGAAACACCATATATTTT
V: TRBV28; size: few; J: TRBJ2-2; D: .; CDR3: CASSLSQIITGELFF; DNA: TGTGCCAGCAGTTTATCTCAGATAATCACCGGGGAGCTGTTTTTT
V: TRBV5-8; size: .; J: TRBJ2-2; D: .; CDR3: CASSLFGRGPESPTGELFF; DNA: TGTGCCAGCAGCTTGTTCGGGAGAGGCCCAGAGTCCCCCACCGGGGAGCTGTTTTTT
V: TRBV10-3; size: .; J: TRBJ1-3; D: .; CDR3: CAISRDYRGTSGTIYF; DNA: TGTGCCATCAGCCGGGATTACCGTGGGACTTCCGGGACCATATATTTT
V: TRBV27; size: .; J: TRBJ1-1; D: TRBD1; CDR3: CASRLQGDLSNTEAFF; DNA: TGTGCCAGCAGACTTCAGGGGGACCTTTCGAACACTGAAGCTTTCTTT
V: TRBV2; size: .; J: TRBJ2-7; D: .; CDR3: CASSEGSYEQYF; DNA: TGTGCCAGCAGTGAGGGCAGCTACGAGCAGTACTTC
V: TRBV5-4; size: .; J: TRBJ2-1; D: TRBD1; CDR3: CASSLLPDRGQFF; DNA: TGTGCCAGCAGCCTGCTCCCTGACAGGGGGCAGTTCTTC
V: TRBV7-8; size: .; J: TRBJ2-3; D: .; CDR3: CASSLNQNWASTDTQYF; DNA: TGTGCCAGCAGCCTGAACCAAAACTGGGCTAGCACAGATACGCAGTATTTT
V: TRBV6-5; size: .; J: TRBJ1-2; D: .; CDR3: CASRLSGVLYGYTF; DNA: TGTGCCAGCAGACTATCAGGGGTCCTCTATGGCTACACCTTC
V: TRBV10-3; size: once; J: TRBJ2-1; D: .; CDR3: CAISEPGLGGYNEQFF; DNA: TGTGCCATCAGTGAGCCGGGACTCGGGGGCTACAATGAGCAGTTCTTC
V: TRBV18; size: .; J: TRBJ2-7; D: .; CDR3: CASSPERRTYEQYF; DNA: TGTGCCAGCTCACCGGAGAGGAGGACCTACGAGCAGTACTTC
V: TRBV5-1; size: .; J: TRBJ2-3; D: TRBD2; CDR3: CASSLWREGDTQYF; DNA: TGCGCCAGCAGCTTGTGGAGGGAGGGGGATACGCAGTATTTT
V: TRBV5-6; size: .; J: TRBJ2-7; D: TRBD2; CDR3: CASSPGTSLGEQYF; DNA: TGTGCCAGCAGCCCCGGGACTAGTCTGGGTGAGCAGTACTTC
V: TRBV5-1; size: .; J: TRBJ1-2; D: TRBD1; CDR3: CASSLTGEGGYTF; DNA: TGCGCCAGCAGCTTGACAGGGGAAGGTGGCTACACCTTC
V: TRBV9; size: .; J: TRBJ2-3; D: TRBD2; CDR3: CASSSPRGARDTQYF; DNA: TGTGCCAGCAGCTCCCCGCGGGGGGCCCGTGATACGCAGTATTTT
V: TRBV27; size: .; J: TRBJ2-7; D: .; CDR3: CASSLGAGTPYEQYF; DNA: TGTGCCAGCAGTTTAGGGGCGGGGACCCCCTACGAGCAGTACTTC
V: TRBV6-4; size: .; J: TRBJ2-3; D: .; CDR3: CASGTNGEDDTQYF; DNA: TGTGCCAGCGGTACTAACGGGGAGGATGATACGCAGTATTTT
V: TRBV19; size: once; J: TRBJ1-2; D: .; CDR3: CASSRLNGDYGYTF; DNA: TGTGCCAGTAGTCGATTAAACGGTGACTATGGCTACACCTTC
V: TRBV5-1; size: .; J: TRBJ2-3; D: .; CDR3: CASSLAPSSAPSTDTQYF; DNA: TGCGCCAGCAGCTTGGCTCCCAGTAGCGCTCCTAGCACAGATACGCAGTATTTT
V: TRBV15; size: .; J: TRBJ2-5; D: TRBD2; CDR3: CATSTRGGGETQYF; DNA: TGTGCCACCAGCACTCGGGGCGGGGGGGAGACCCAGTACTTC
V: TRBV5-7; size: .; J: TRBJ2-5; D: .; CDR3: CASSHVTQETQYF; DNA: TGTGCCAGCAGCCACGTAACACAAGAGACCCAGTACTTC
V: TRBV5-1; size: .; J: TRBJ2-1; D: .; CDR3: CASSLGYPTGRNEQFF; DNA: TGCGCCAGCAGCTTGGGGTACCCGACAGGTAGGAATGAGCAGTTCTTC
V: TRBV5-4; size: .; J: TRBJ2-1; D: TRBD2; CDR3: CASSLDSGRAGNEQFF; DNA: TGTGCCAGCAGCTTGGACAGCGGGAGGGCCGGAAATGAGCAGTTCTTC
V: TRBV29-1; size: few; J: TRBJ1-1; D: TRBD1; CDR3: CSVEDVRDRGEFEAFF; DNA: TGCAGCGTTGAAGACGTCCGGGACAGGGGGGAGTTTGAAGCTTTCTTT
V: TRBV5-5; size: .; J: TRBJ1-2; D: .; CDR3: CASSLARGYTF; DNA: TGTGCCAGCAGCTTGGCCCGTGGCTACACCTTC
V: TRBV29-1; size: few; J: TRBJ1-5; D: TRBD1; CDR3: CSVGTGNQPQHF; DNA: TGCAGCGTTGGGACAGGGAATCAGCCCCAGCATTTT
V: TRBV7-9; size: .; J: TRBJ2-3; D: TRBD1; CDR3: CASSLVTGGTDTQYF; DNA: TGTGCCAGCAGCTTAGTTACAGGGGGCACAGATACGCAGTATTTT
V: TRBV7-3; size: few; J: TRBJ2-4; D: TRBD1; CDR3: CASSYHDRDIQYF; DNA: TGTGCCAGCAGCTACCATGACAGGGACATTCAGTACTTC
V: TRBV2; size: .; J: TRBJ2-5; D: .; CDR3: CASSRRGAETQYF; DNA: TGTGCCAGCAGTCGGCGCGGGGCAGAGACCCAGTACTTC
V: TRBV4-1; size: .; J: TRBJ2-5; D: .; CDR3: CASSQVEETQYF; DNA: TGCGCCAGCAGCCAAGTAGAAGAGACCCAGTACTTC
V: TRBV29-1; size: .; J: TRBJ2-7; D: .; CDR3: CSAEGGAPYEQYF; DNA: TGCAGCGCCGAGGGGGGGGCCCCCTACGAGCAGTACTTC
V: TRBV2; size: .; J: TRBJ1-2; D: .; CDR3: CASSTRGRDYGYTF; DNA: TGTGCCAGCAGTACCAGGGGCAGGGACTATGGCTACACCTTC
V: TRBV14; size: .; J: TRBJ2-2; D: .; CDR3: CASTSGLARTPGELFF; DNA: TGTGCCAGCACCTCCGGGCTAGCGCGGACCCCCGGGGAGCTGTTTTTT
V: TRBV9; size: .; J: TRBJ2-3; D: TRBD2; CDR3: CASSVALAGGSDTQYF; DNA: TGTGCCAGCAGCGTAGCCCTAGCGGGGGGGTCAGATACGCAGTATTTT
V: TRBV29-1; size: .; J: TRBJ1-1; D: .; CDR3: CSVEDRGGRAFF; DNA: TGCAGCGTTGAAGATCGAGGGGGAAGGGCTTTCTTT
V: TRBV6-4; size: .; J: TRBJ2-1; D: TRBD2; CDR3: CASSDTSGGANEQFF; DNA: TGTGCCAGCAGTGACACTAGCGGGGGGGCCAATGAGCAGTTCTTC
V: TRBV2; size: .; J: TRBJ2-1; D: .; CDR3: CASSEGGLGAFEQFF; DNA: TGTGCCAGCAGTGAGGGGGGTCTCGGGGCATTTGAGCAGTTCTTC
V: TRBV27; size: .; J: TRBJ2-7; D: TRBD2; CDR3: CASSFSGRVYEQYF; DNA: TGTGCCAGCAGTTTTAGTGGGAGGGTCTACGAGCAGTACTTC
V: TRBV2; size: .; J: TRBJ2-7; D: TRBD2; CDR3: CASSGRGLAGVSNEQYF; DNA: TGTGCCAGCAGTGGGCGGGGACTAGCGGGAGTGTCCAACGAGCAGTACTTC
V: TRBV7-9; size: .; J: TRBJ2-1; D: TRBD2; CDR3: CASSPGLAGGFSSYNEQFF; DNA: TGTGCCAGCAGCCCTGGACTAGCGGGGGGGTTCAGCTCCTACAATGAGCAGTTCTTC